These 10 T cell receptor beta chains originate from one sample sequenced in a study of monozygotic twins with inflammatory bowel disease. TCRdb re-called the 5' RACE reads and shows each CDR3 protein once, DNA omitted. Its listing shows some 400,000 distinct CDR3 sequences. Sequencing input: blood. The receptors originated from a human donor with ulcerative colitis or Crohn's disease, or a healthy co-twin of an affected twin (not recorded which).

This sequence joins TRBV19 and TRBJ1-5. CDR3 size: 14 residues. In germline, CDR1 is LNHDA, CDR2 SQIVND (reference sequence). CDR3 amino acids: CASSIGLEDQPQHF.

The chain links TRBV21-1 to TRBJ2-4; TCRdb outputs TRBD1, but without DNA this stays unchecked. TRBV21-1 is termed a pseudogene. The CDR3 covers 13 residues. This CDR3 is CASSPGGQNIQYF.

The V call is TRBV29-1, the J call TRBJ1-2; the D call from TCRdb, TRBD1, cannot be confirmed without DNA. The CDR3 is 13 residues long. CDR1 and CDR2 from the germline V gene are SQVTM and ANQGSEA. The chain's CDR3 is CSTRQGSNYGYTF.

The rearrangement uses TRBV5-1 and TRBJ2-5; TCRdb names TRBD2, which stays unverified in the absence of DNA. Looked up from germline, CDR1 is SGHRS and CDR2 is YFSETQ. CDR3 length: 16 amino acids. The CDR3 protein is CASSYRTSGAGETQYF.

The chain has TRBV30 and TRBJ1-1. The CDR3 runs to 13 residues. CDR1 and CDR2 (germline): GTSNPN, SVGIG (reference sequence). CDR3 region: CAWSVGGFTEAFF.

The chain has TRBV4-2 and TRBJ1-1. The germline CDR1 and CDR2 sequences are LGHNA and YNFKEQ. The CDR3 is made up of 16 amino acids. CDR3 region: CASSQVGGRKNTEAFF.

The CDR3 region is CASNRDGDSYEQYF. The chain has TRBV5-1 and TRBJ2-7; lacking DNA, the TRBD1 call made by TCRdb goes unchecked. This CDR3 comprises 14 residues. CDR1 is SGHRS and CDR2 is YFSETQ in the germline V gene.

This chain joins TRBV12-3 or TRBV12-4 and TRBJ2-1. There are 12 residues in the CDR3. This chain's CDR3 is CASRVLGNEQFF.

V gene TRBV7-7 combines with J gene TRBJ2-2; TCRdb indicates TRBD1, and absent DNA this call remains unverified. This CDR3 spans 13 amino acids. Looked up from germline, CDR1 is SSHAT and CDR2 is FNYEAQ (reference sequence). CDR3 residues: CATRDTNTGELFF.

The genes are TRBV12-3 or TRBV12-4 and TRBJ2-7; TCRdb's assignment of TRBD1 cannot be checked, as there is no DNA. The CDR3 totals 15 residues. The chain's CDR3 is CASSFGQVATYEQYF.